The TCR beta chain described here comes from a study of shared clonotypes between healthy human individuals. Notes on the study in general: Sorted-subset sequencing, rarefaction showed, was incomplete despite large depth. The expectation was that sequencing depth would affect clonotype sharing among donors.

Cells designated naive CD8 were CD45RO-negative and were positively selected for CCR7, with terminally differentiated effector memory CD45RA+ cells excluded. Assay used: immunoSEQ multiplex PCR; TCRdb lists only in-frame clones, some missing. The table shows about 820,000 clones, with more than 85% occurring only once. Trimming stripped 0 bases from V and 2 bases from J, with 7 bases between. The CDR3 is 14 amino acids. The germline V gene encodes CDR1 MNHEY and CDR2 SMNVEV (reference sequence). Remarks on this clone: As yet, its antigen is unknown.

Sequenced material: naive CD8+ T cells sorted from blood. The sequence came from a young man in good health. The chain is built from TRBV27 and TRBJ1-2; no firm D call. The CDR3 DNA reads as TGTGCCAGCAGTTTATCGGCAGGAAACTATGGCTACACCTTC. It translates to CASSLSAGNYGYTF.